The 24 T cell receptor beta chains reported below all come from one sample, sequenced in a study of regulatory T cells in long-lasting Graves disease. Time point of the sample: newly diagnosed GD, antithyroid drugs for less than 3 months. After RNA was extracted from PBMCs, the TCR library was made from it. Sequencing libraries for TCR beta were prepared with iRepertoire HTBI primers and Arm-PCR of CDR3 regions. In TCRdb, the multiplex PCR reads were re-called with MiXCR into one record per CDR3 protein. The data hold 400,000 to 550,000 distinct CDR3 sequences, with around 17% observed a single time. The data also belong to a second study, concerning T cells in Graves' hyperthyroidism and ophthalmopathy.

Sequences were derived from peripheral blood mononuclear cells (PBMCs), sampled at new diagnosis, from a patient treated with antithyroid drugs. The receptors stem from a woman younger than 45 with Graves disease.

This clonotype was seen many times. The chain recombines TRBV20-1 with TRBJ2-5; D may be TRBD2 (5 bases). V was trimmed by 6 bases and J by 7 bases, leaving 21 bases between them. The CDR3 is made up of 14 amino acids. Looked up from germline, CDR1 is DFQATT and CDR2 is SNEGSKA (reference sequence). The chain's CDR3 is CSAGVRRAGSTQYF. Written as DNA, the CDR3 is TGCAGTGCCGGGGTTCGGCGGGCCGGTTCGACCCAGTACTTC.

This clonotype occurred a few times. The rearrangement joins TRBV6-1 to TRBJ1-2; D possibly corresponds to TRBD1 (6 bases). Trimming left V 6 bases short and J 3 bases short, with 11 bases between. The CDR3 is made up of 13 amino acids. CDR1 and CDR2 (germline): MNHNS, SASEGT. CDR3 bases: TGTGCCAGCAGCTGGACAGCCGACTATGGCTACACCTTC. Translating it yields CASSWTADYGYTF.

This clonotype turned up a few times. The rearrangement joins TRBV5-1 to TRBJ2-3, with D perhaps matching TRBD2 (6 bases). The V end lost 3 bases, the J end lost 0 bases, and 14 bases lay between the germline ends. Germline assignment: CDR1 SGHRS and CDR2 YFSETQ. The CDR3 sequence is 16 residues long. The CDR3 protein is CASSSTSGFSTDTQYF. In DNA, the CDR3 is TGCGCCAGCAGCTCTACCAGCGGGTTCAGCACAGATACGCAGTATTTT.

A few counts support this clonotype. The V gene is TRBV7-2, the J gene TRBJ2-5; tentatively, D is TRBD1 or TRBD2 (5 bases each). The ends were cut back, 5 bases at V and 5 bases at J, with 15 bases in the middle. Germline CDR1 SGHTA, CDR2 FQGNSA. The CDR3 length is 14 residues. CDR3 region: CASSLTGPGETQYF. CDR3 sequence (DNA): TGTGCCAGCAGCCTGACGGGGCCTGGTGAGACCCAGTACTTC. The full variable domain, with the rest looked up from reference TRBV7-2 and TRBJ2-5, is GAGVSQSPSNKVTEKGKDVELRCDPISGHTALYWYRQSLGQGLEFLIYFQGNSAPDKSGLPSDRFSAERTGGSVSTLTIQRTQQEDSAVYLCASSLTGPGETQYFGPGTRLLVL.

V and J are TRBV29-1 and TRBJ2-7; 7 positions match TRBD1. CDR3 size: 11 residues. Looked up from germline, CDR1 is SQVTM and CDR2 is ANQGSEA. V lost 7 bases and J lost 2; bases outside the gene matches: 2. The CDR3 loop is CSAGTAYEQYF. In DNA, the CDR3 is TGCAGCGCCGGGACAGCCTACGAGCAGTACTTC.

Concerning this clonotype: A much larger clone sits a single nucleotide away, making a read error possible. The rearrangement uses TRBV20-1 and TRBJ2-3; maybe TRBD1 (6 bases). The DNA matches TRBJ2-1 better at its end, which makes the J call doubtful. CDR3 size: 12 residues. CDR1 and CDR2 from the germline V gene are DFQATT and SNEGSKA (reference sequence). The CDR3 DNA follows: TGCGGTGCTAGAGCAGGGGATGGTGAGCAGTTCTTC. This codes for CGARAGDGEQFF.

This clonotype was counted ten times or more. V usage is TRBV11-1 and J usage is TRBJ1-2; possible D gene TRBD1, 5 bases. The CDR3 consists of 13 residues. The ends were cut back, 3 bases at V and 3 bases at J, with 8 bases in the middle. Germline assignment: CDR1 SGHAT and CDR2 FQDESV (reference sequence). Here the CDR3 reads CASSLGLDYGYTF. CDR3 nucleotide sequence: TGTGCCAGCAGCTTGGGGCTTGACTATGGCTACACCTTC. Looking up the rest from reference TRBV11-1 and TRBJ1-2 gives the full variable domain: EAEVAQSPRYKITEKSQAVAFWCDPISGHATLYWYRQILGQGPELLVQFQDESVVDDSQLPKDRFSAERLKGVDSTLKIQPAELGDSAMYLCASSLGLDYGYTFGSGTRLTVV.

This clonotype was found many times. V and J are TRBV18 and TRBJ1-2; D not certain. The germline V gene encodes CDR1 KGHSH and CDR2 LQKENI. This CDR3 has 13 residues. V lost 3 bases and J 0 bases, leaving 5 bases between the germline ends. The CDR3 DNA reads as TGTGCCAGCTCACCGACAACTAACTATGGCTACACCTTC. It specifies CASSPTTNYGYTF.

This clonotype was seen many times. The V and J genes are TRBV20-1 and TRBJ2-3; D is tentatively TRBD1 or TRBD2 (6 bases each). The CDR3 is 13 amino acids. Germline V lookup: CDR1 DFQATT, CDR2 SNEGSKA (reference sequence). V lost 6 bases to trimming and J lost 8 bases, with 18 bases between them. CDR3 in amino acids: CSADGGGLGTQYF. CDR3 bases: TGCAGTGCGGACGGTGGGGGGCTAGGTACGCAGTATTTT.

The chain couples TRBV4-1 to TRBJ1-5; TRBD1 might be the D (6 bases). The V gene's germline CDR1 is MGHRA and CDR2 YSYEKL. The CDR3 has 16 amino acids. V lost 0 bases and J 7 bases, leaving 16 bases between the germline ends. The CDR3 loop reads CASSQDPGASRQPQHF. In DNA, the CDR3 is TGCGCCAGCAGCCAAGATCCAGGGGCCTCGAGGCAGCCCCAGCATTTT.

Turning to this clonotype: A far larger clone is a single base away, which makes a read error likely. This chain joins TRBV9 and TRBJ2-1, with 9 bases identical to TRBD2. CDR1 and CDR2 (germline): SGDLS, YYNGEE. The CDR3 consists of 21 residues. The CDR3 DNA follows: TGTGCCAGCAGTGAAACCACCGACTGGACTAGCGTTCAAATTCCATACAATGAGCAGCTCTTC. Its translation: CASSETTDWTSVQIPYNEQLF.

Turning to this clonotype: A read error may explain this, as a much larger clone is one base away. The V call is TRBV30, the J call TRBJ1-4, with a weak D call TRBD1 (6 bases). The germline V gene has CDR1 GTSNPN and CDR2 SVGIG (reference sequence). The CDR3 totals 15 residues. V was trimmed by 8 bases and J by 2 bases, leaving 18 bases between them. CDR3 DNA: TGTGCCCAACAGGGAGAAGCAGCGACTAATGAAAAACTGTTTTTT. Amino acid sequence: CAQQGEAATNEKLFF.

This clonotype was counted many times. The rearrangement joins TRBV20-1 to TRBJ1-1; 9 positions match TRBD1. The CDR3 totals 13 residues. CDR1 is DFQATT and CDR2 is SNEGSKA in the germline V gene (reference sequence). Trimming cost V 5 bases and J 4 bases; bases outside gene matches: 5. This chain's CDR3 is CSAGRQGGTEAFF. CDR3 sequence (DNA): TGCAGTGCTGGGAGACAGGGGGGCACTGAAGCTTTCTTT.

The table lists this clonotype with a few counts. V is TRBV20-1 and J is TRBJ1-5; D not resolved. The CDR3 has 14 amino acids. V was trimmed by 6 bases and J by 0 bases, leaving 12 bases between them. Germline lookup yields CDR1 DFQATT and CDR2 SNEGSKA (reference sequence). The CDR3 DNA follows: TGCAGTGCCGCCACATGGGATAGCAATCAGCCCCAGCATTTT. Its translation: CSAATWDSNQPQHF.

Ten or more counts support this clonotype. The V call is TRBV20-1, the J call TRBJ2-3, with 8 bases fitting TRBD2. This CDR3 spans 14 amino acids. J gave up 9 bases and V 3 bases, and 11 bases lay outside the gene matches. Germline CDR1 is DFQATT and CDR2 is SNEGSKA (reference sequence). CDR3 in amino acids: CSARVSGDPGTQYF. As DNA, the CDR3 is TGCAGTGCTAGGGTTAGCGGGGACCCGGGGACGCAGTATTTT.

CDR3 protein: CASKDGTYEQYF. The CDR3 DNA sequence: TGTGCCAGCAAGGACGGTACCTACGAGCAGTACTTC. The rearrangement joins TRBV6-1 to TRBJ2-7; no firm D call. V lost 7 bases and J 2 bases, leaving 9 bases between the germline ends. CDR1 is MNHNS and CDR2 is SASEGT in the germline V gene. This CDR3 is 12 amino acids long.

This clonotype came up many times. CDR3 in DNA: TGTGCCAGCAGCTTCAACGTTGGGAGTAACACTGAAGCTTTCTTT. Its translation: CASSFNVGSNTEAFF. The gene calls are TRBV7-2 and TRBJ1-1; no firm D call. The CDR3 spans 15 residues. Trimming took off 3 bases at V and 2 bases at J, with 13 bases between the two ends. CDR1 SGHTA and CDR2 FQGNSA come from the germline V gene.

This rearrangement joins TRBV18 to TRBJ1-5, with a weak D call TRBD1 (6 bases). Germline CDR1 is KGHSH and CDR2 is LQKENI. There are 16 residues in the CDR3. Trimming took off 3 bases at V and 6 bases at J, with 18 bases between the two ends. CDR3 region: CASSPGGRPIGQPQHF. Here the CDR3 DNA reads TGTGCCAGCTCACCGGGGGGCCGCCCAATAGGTCAGCCCCAGCATTTT.

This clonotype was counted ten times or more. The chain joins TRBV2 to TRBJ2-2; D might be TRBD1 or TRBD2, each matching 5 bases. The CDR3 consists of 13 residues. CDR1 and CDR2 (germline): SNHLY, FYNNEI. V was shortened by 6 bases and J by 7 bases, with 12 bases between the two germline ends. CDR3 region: CASRRGADGELFF. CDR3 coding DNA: TGTGCCAGCAGACGAGGGGCGGACGGGGAGCTGTTTTTT.

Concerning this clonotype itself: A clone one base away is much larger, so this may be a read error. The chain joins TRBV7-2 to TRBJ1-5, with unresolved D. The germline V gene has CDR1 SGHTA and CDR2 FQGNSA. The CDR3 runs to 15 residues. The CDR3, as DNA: TGTGCCAGCGGCTTATGGGCAGCTAGCAATCAGCCCCAGCATTTT. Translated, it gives CASGLWAASNQPQHF.

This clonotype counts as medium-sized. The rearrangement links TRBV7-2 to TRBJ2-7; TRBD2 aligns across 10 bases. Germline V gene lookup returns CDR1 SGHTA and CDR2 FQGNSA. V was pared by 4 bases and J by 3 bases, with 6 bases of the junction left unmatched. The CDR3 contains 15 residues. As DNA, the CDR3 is TGTGCCAGCAGCTGGGGGACTAGCGAGGTCTACGAGCAGTACTTC. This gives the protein CASSWGTSEVYEQYF. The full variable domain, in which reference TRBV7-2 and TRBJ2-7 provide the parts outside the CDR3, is GAGVSQSPSNKVTEKGKDVELRCDPISGHTALYWYRQSLGQGLEFLIYFQGNSAPDKSGLPSDRFSAERTGGSVSTLTIQRTQQEDSAVYLCASSWGTSEVYEQYFGPGTRLTVT.

The CDR3 coding sequence is TGTGCCAGCAGCCCGAGAGGTCGGGGAAACATTCAGTACTTC. It translates to CASSPRGRGNIQYF. V gene TRBV7-9 combines with J gene TRBJ2-4; maybe TRBD2 (5 bases). CDR3 length: 14 residues. Germline CDR1 SEHNR, CDR2 FQNEAQ (reference sequence). V was cut by 5 bases and J by 6 bases, with 14 bases left in between.

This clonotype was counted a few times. The CDR3 here is CASSYAAGANQETQYF. The CDR3 DNA reads TGCGCCAGCAGCTACGCAGCGGGAGCCAACCAAGAGACCCAGTACTTC. The J gene is TRBJ2-5, the V gene TRBV5-1, with TRBD2 matching over 8 bases. V was pared by 3 bases and J by 0 bases, with 7 bases of the junction left unmatched. There are 16 residues in the CDR3. Germline-derived CDR1 and CDR2 are SGHRS and YFSETQ.

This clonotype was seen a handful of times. In DNA, the CDR3 is TGTGCCAGCAGACCTGGAATCGCGAACACCGGGGAGCTGTTTTTT. Residues: CASRPGIANTGELFF. The chain employs TRBV6-1 and TRBJ2-2; D ambiguous. The CDR3 sequence is 15 residues long. The germline V and J ends were trimmed by 6 bases and 0 bases, with 11 bases remaining between them. Germline assignment: CDR1 MNHNS and CDR2 SASEGT.